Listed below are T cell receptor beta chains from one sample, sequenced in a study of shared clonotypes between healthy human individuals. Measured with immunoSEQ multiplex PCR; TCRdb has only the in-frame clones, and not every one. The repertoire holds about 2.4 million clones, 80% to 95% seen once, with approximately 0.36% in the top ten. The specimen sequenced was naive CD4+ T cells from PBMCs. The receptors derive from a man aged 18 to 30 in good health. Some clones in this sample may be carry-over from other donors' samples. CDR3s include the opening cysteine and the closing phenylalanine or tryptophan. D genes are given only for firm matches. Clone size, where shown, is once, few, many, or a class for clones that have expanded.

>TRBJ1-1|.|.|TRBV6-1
CASSVTWGGTEAFF
TGTGCCAGCAGTGTGACCTGGGGGGGCACTGAAGCTTTCTTT
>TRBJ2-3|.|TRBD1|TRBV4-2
CASSQEPFQDRLYTDTQYF
TGTGCCAGCAGCCAAGAACCTTTTCAGGACAGGTTATACACAGATACGCAGTATTTT
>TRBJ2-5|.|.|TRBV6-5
CASSQAGQGQETQYF
TGTGCCAGCAGTCAGGCCGGGCAGGGCCAAGAGACCCAGTACTTC
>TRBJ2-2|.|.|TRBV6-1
CASSEAYWNTGELFF
TGTGCCAGCAGTGAAGCGTATTGGAACACCGGGGAGCTGTTTTTT
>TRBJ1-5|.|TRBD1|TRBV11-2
CASSRGTGGRQPQHF
TGTGCCAGCAGCCGAGGGACAGGGGGCAGGCAGCCCCAGCATTTT
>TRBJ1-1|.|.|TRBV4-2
CASSQDWERGLTEAFF
TGTGCCAGCAGCCAAGACTGGGAACGGGGACTAACTGAAGCTTTCTTT
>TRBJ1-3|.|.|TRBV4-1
CASSSPWGPGNTIYF
TGCGCCAGCAGCTCGCCTTGGGGGCCGGGAAACACCATATATTTT
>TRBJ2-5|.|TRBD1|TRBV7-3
CASSRGQSETQYF
TGTGCCAGCAGCCGGGGACAGTCAGAGACCCAGTACTTC
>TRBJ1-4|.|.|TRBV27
CASTRGYGLEKLFF
TGTGCCAGCACCCGAGGCTATGGCTTGGAAAAACTGTTTTTT
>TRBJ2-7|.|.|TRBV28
CASSLGGSYEQYF
TGTGCCAGCAGTTTAGGGGGTTCCTACGAGCAGTACTTC
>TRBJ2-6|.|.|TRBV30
CAWSPKQRPGANVLTF
TGTGCCTGGAGCCCAAAACAGCGACCTGGGGCCAACGTCCTGACTTTC
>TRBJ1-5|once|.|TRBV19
CASSQTSNQPQHF
TGTGCCAGTAGCCAAACTAGCAATCAGCCCCAGCATTTT
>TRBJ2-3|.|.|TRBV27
CASSSGQVRTDTQYF
TGTGCCAGCAGTTCAGGCCAGGTACGCACAGATACGCAGTATTTT
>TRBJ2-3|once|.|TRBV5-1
CASSAGIASTDTQYF
TGCGCCAGCAGCGCGGGGATAGCTAGCACAGATACGCAGTATTTT
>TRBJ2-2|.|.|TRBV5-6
CASSRGITGELFF
TGTGCCAGCAGCCGGGGGATCACCGGGGAGCTGTTTTTT
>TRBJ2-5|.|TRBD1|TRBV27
CASRALDRGQKGETQYF
TGTGCCAGCAGAGCCCTTGACAGGGGGCAAAAGGGGGAGACCCAGTACTTC
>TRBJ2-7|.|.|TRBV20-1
CSARVGYEQYF
TGCAGTGCTAGGGTTGGCTACGAGCAGTACTTC
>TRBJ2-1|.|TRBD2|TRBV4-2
CASSQPLRASGINEQFF
TGTGCCAGCAGCCAACCCCTTCGGGCTAGCGGGATCAATGAGCAGTTCTTC
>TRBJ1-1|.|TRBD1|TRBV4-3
CASSQEPGQGARTEAFF
TGCGCCAGCAGCCAAGAACCGGGACAGGGGGCGAGGACTGAAGCTTTCTTT
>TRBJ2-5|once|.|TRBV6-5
CASSSANVETQYF
TGTGCCAGCAGCTCGGCGAACGTGGAGACCCAGTACTTC
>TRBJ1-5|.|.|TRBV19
CASSISAGGSNQPQHF
TGTGCCAGTAGTATTTCGGCGGGGGGTAGCAATCAGCCCCAGCATTTT
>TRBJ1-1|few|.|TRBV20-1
CSARAGNF
TGCAGTGCTAGGGCCGGGAACTTT
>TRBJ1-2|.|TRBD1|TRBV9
CASSGEGTGDGYTF
TGTGCCAGCAGCGGGGAGGGGACAGGCGATGGCTACACCTTC
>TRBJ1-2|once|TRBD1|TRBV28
CASSLYGQGRDGYTF
TGTGCCAGCAGTTTATACGGACAGGGCCGGGATGGCTACACCTTC
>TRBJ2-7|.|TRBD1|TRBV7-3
CASSFPTGGSYEQYF
TGTGCCAGCAGCTTTCCGACAGGGGGCTCCTACGAGCAGTACTTC
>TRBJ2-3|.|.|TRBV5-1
CASSLVVRGRDTQYF
TGCGCCAGCAGCTTGGTGGTCAGGGGACGGGATACGCAGTATTTT
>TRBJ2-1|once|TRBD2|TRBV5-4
CASSVGGGPYNEQFF
TGTGCCAGCAGCGTCGGGGGGGGGCCGTACAATGAGCAGTTCTTC
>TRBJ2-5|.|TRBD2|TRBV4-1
CASSQGLASGNQETQYF
TGCGCCAGCAGCCAAGGTTTGGCTAGCGGGAACCAAGAGACCCAGTACTTC
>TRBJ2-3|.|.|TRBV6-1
CASSVQSTDTQYF
TGTGCCAGCAGTGTACAGAGCACAGATACGCAGTATTTT
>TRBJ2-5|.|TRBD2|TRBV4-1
CASRLAGRVGETQYF
TGCGCCAGCAGACTAGCGGGGAGAGTAGGGGAGACCCAGTACTTC
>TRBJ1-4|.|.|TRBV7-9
CASSLVRTGPTNEKLFF
TGTGCCAGCAGCTTAGTTCGGACGGGACCAACTAATGAAAAACTGTTTTTT
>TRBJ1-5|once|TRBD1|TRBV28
CASRNPGTGSNQPQHF
TGTGCCAGCAGAAATCCCGGGACAGGGAGCAATCAGCCCCAGCATTTT
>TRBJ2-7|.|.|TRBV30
CAYSGNSYEQYF
TGTGCCTATTCAGGAAACTCCTACGAGCAGTACTTC
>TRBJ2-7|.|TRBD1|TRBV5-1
CASSLVVIGTGSSEQYF
TGCGCCAGCAGCTTGGTGGTTATTGGGACAGGGTCGTCCGAGCAGTACTTC
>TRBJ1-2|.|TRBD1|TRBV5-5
CASSQTGGGYGYTF
TGTGCCAGCAGCCAGACAGGGGGCGGGTATGGCTACACCTTC
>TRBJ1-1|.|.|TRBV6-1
CASSDRRNTEAFF
TGTGCCAGCAGTGACAGGCGGAACACTGAAGCTTTCTTT
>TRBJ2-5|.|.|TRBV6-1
CASSELDRQETQYF
TGTGCCAGCAGTGAACTGGACAGACAAGAGACCCAGTACTTC
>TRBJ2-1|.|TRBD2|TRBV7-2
CASVGLAGGSFGGYNEQFF
TGTGCCAGTGTGGGACTAGCGGGAGGGTCCTTCGGGGGCTACAATGAGCAGTTCTTC
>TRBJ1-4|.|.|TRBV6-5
CASSYSSGKGEKLFF
TGTGCCAGCAGTTACTCATCAGGGAAAGGTGAAAAACTGTTTTTT
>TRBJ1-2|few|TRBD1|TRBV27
CASPRDRGLTF
TGTGCCAGCCCTCGGGACAGGGGGCTTACCTTC
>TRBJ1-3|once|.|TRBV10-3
CAISESGLSGNTIYF
TGTGCCATCAGTGAGTCGGGACTCTCTGGAAACACCATATATTTT
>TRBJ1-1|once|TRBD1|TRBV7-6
CASSLRDRITEAFF
TGTGCCAGCAGCCTCAGGGACAGAATTACGGAAGCTTTCTTT
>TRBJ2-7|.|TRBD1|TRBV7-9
CASSPGQTYEQYF
TGTGCCAGCAGCCCGGGACAGACCTACGAGCAGTACTTC
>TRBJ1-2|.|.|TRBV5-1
CASSSTGGDYGYTF
TGCGCCAGCAGCTCGACAGGTGGGGACTATGGCTACACCTTC
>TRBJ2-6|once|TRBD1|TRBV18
CASSPGQGVNSGANVLTF
TGTGCCAGCTCACCGGGACAGGGGGTCAACTCTGGGGCCAACGTCCTGACTTTC
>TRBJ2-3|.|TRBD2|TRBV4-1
CASSQGRAGDSDTQYF
TGCGCCAGCAGCCAAGGTCGAGCGGGAGACTCAGATACGCAGTATTTT
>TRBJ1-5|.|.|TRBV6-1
CASSRGGLGSQPQHF
TGTGCCAGCTCACGGGGCGGACTTGGGAGTCAGCCCCAGCATTTT
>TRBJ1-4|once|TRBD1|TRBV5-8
CASSQDRVRGEKLFF
TGTGCCAGCAGCCAGGACAGGGTTCGGGGTGAAAAACTGTTTTTT
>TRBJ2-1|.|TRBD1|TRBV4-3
CASSPDRVSYNEQFF
TGCGCCAGCAGCCCGGACAGGGTATCCTACAATGAGCAGTTCTTC
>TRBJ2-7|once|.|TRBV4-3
CASSQDLNRAGEQYF
TGCGCCAGCAGCCAAGATCTTAACAGGGCGGGCGAGCAGTACTTC
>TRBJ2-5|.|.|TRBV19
CASSRDTQETQYF
TGTGCCAGTAGTCGGGACACCCAAGAGACCCAGTACTTC
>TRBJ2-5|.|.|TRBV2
CAKGGGPGETQYF
TGTGCCAAGGGTGGAGGGCCGGGAGAGACCCAGTACTTC